This T cell receptor beta chain was found in a study of blood T cell repertoires in COVID-19. Study at large: COVID-19 samples, acute and convalescent, were from the United States, Italy and Spain. T cells, B-cell-depleted T cells, or PBMCs supplied cDNA or gDNA.

Sequencing was performed with immunoSEQ multiplex PCR; in TCRdb, only in-frame clones are kept and a portion is missing. The sample contains around 71,000 clones, roughly 80% of which appear only once. Sequenced: peripheral blood. The sequence was obtained from a man between 25 and 39 years old with COVID-19, enrolled during active disease.

CDR3 sequence: CASSLAATEQDGYTF. The CDR3, as DNA: TGTGCCAGCAGCTTAGCGGCGACAGAGCAAGATGGCTACACCTTC. The chain joins TRBV7-8 to TRBJ1-2, with D maybe TRBD1 (5 bases). The CDR3 contains 15 residues. The germline V gene encodes CDR1 SGHVS and CDR2 FQNEAQ. V was cut by 0 bases and J by 6 bases, with 14 bases left in between.